These 16 T cell receptor beta chains came from one sample sequenced in a study of patients and donors after allogeneic stem cell transplantation. MiXCR, run by TCRdb on the RT-PCR reads, gives a single entry per CDR3 protein. Of more than 75,000 distinct CDR3 sequences in the sample, roughly 5.1% are singletons; the top ten hold 2.6%. The sequenced material came from blood, either unsorted or a sorted T cell fraction (not recorded which). These receptors were collected from a human donor who was either an allogeneic HSCT recipient or a stem cell or donor lymphocyte infusion donor (not recorded which). It is not recorded whose cells these are; they may come from a transplant donor.

The sample holds many counts of this clonotype. The rearrangement links TRBV18 to TRBJ2-5; 8 positions agree with TRBD1. Germline assignment: CDR1 KGHSH and CDR2 LQKENI. The CDR3 loop spans 13 amino acids. V lost 8 bases to trimming and J lost 3 bases; unmatched junction nucleotides: 5. CDR3 residues: CASAPGQEETQYF. For the CDR3, the DNA is TGTGCCAGCGCCCCGGGACAGGAAGAGACCCAGTACTTC.

This clonotype was observed a handful of times. In DNA form, the CDR3 reads TGTGCCAGCAGCTTAAGCCGGACAGGCCTGAACACTGAAGCTTTCTTT. The encoded protein is CASSLSRTGLNTEAFF. V and J are TRBV11-1 and TRBJ1-1; 7 bases fit TRBD1. The ends lost 2 bases at V and 0 bases at J; junction bases unmatched: 6. This CDR3 has 16 residues. The germline V gene has CDR1 SGHAT and CDR2 FQDESV (reference sequence). Variable domain in full (rest from reference TRBV11-1 and TRBJ1-1): EAEVAQSPRYKITEKSQAVAFWCDPISGHATLYWYRQILGQGPELLVQFQDESVVDDSQLPKDRFSAERLKGVDSTLKIQPAELGDSAMYLCASSLSRTGLNTEAFFGQGTRLTVV.

At least ten counts were recorded for this clonotype. V is TRBV7-2 and J is TRBJ1-5; 7 nucleotides match TRBD1. CDR3 length: 14 residues. Trimming at V came to 5 bases and at J to 4 bases, leaving 5 bases not matched to a gene. CDR1 is SGHTA and CDR2 is FQGNSA in the germline V gene. The CDR3 coding sequence is TGTGCCAGCAGCCTGACAGGGAATAATCAGCCCCAGCATTTT. Translated: CASSLTGNNQPQHF.

This clonotype occurred many times. This sequence joins TRBV5-1 and TRBJ1-2; TRBD1 aligns across 8 bases. The CDR3 has 17 residues. CDR1 and CDR2 from the germline V gene are SGHRS and YFSETQ. Trimming at V came to 1 base and at J to 4 bases, leaving 12 bases not matched to a gene. This CDR3 is CASSLSVLQGALYGYTF. CDR3 bases: TGCGCCAGCAGCTTGTCGGTGCTTCAGGGGGCTCTCTATGGCTACACCTTC.

This clonotype came up once. Being one base from a much bigger clone, this may be a read error. J is TRBJ2-4 and V is TRBV11-2; D not resolved. The CDR3 extends over 16 amino acids. Germline lookup yields CDR1 SGHAT and CDR2 FQNNGV. The CDR3 reads CGSSLDLLLAKNIQYF. DNA for the CDR3: TGTGGCAGCAGCTTAGATCTCCTACTAGCCAAAAACATTCAGTACTTC.

Ten or more counts support this clonotype. The chain carries TRBV15 and TRBJ2-7; D unresolved. The CDR3 length is 13 residues. V lost 0 bases and J lost 4, with 7 bases in between. Germline V lookup: CDR1 LNHNV, CDR2 YYDKDF (reference sequence). In DNA form, the CDR3 reads TGTGCCACCAGCAGAGAGAAGACTTACGAGCAGTACTTC. It codes for CATSREKTYEQYF.

The chain has TRBV25-1 and TRBJ1-1; weak D call: TRBD1 (5 bases). CDR1 and CDR2 (germline): MGHDK, SYGVNS. The V and J ends lost 3 bases and 5 bases respectively, with 13 bases between them. The CDR3 consists of 14 residues. The chain's CDR3 is CASSDVQGRTEAFF. For the CDR3, the DNA is TGTGCCAGCAGTGACGTGCAGGGAAGAACTGAAGCTTTCTTT. The whole variable domain, remainder taken from reference TRBV25-1 and TRBJ1-1, is EADIYQTPRYLVIGTGKKITLECSQTMGHDKMYWYQQDPGMELHLIHYSYGVNSTEKGDLSSESTVSRIRTEHFPLTLESARPSHTSQYLCASSDVQGRTEAFFGQGTRLTVV.

This clonotype was detected many times. J is TRBJ1-6 and V is TRBV20-1, with 8 positions matching TRBD1. There are 13 residues in the CDR3. Germline CDR1 DFQATT, CDR2 SNEGSKA (reference sequence). V dropped 8 bases and J dropped 6; count of bases not matched to a gene: 6. The CDR3 loop reads CSPQGQANSPLHF. The CDR3 nucleotides are TGCAGTCCTCAGGGACAGGCTAATTCACCCCTCCACTTT.

This clonotype was observed many times. The V call is TRBV14, the J call TRBJ1-1; D not certain. Trimming shortened V by 4 bases and J by 4 bases, and 13 bases separated the two germline ends. Germline loops: CDR1 SGHDN, CDR2 FVKESK. The CDR3 sequence is 14 residues long. For the CDR3, the DNA is TGTGCCAGCAGCCCACGCGGGCTATTCACTGAAGCTTTCTTT. Translated, it gives CASSPRGLFTEAFF.

The sample holds a few counts of this clonotype. This chain uses TRBV5-1 with TRBJ2-5, with TRBD1 matching over 10 bases. The CDR3 is made up of 15 amino acids. The V gene end was trimmed by 0 bases and the J gene end by 9 bases; junction bases not matched to a gene: 8. Germline V gene sequence: CDR1 SGHRS, CDR2 YFSETQ. The CDR3 region is CASSLASGTGAAQYF. Here the CDR3 DNA reads TGCGCCAGCAGCTTGGCCAGCGGGACAGGGGCGGCCCAGTACTTC.

This clonotype was counted ten times or more. The rearrangement uses TRBV6-1 and TRBJ1-2, with no clear D. V was cut by 6 bases and J by 8 bases, with 19 bases left in between. The CDR3 consists of 14 residues. Germline lookup yields CDR1 MNHNS and CDR2 SASEGT. This chain's CDR3 is CASRPPAGRTGYTF. The CDR3 DNA reads TGTGCCAGCAGGCCGCCGGCGGGCCGAACGGGCTACACCTTC.

This clonotype appeared many times. The rearrangement uses TRBV20-1 and TRBJ2-1; TRBD2 is a possible D gene (7 bases). Germline V gene data show CDR1 as DFQATT and CDR2 as SNEGSKA (reference sequence). This CDR3 comprises 12 residues. V was clipped by 6 bases and J by 5 bases, with 11 bases between them. CDR3 residues: CSAGGGHNEQFF. DNA of the CDR3: TGCAGTGCGGGGGGGGGGCACAATGAGCAGTTCTTC.

This clonotype was counted ten times or more. This CDR3 is CASSGGDRGHEKLFF. The CDR3 nucleotides are TGTGCCAGCAGTGGAGGGGACAGGGGTCATGAAAAACTGTTTTTT. The chain couples TRBV6-1 to TRBJ1-4; 10 bases map to TRBD1. The germline CDR1 and CDR2 sequences are MNHNS and SASEGT. The ends lost 4 bases at V and 6 bases at J; junction bases unmatched: 5. This CDR3 contains 15 residues.

This clonotype was detected many times. The chain joins TRBV3-1 to TRBJ2-7; D is possibly TRBD1 (6 bases). V was cut by 1 base and J by 7 bases, with 14 bases left in between. The germline V gene has CDR1 LGHDT and CDR2 YNNKEL (reference sequence). This CDR3 contains 14 residues. CDR3 sequence reads: CASSQGVNQGEQYF. The CDR3 DNA reads TGTGCCAGCAGCCAAGGGGTGAACCAGGGGGAGCAGTACTTC.

This clonotype was found many times. The chain combines TRBV7-9 with TRBJ1-1; D gene uncertain. This CDR3 is built from 13 residues. Germline CDR1 reads SEHNR; CDR2 reads FQNEAQ (reference sequence). Trimming removed 1 base from V and 4 bases from J, with 7 bases in between. CDR3 coding DNA: TGTGCCAGCAGCTTAGTCTGTGCCACTGAAGCTTTCTTT. Residues: CASSLVCATEAFF.

This clonotype was observed at least ten times. CDR3 DNA: TGCAGTGCTAGCCACCCCGATAATAATTCACCCCTCCACTTT. It encodes CSASHPDNNSPLHF. This chain joins TRBV20-1 and TRBJ1-6; no clear D gene. The ends were cut back, 3 bases at V and 5 bases at J, with 11 bases in the middle. Germline assignment: CDR1 DFQATT and CDR2 SNEGSKA (reference sequence). CDR3 length equals 14 residues.